This T cell receptor beta chain was sequenced during a study of tumor and adjacent non-tumor tissue in lung cancer. Looking at the study overall: Aged roughly 31 to 76 years, patients included under 13 men and about five women with stage I to III disease.

This sample's RNA came from whole unsorted tissue. The normal lung tissue was taken more than 3 cm from the tumor edge. Donors were chemotherapy-naive, newly diagnosed lung cancer surgical patients in China, August–late 2014. A modified ARM-PCR protocol with three rounds of nested PCR amplified TCRbeta. TCRdb called the multiplex PCR reads again in MiXCR, with one record for every CDR3 protein. Among more than 45,000 distinct CDR3 sequences listed, roughly 67% were seen once. CDR3 length: 17 residues. Germline values: CDR1 ENHRY, CDR2 SYGVKD. The V end lost 6 bases, the J end lost 13 bases, and 31 bases lay between the germline ends.

J is TRBJ2-1 and V is TRBV10-3; TRBD1 or TRBD2 may be the D gene (6 bases each). The sample comprised distant non-tumor lung tissue. This TCR came from a woman aged 70-85 years with non-small cell lung cancer. CDR3 protein: CAIRNDGWTGAYTEQFF. For the CDR3, the DNA is TGTGCCATCAGAAATGACGGATGGACGGGGGCCTACACTGAACAGTTCTTC.